This TCR beta chain was obtained from a study of post-analysis software for immune sequencing data. Findings and limits, study-wide: TRBV5-6, TRBV5-1 and TRBV20-1 were among four or five TRBV segments more frequent in patients than controls.

The V end lost 4 bases, the J end lost 4 bases, and 7 bases lay between the germline ends. The CDR3 length is 12 residues. Germline lookup yields CDR1 MNHEY and CDR2 SVGAGI. Tagging with unique molecular identifiers was a feature of the TCR beta cDNA libraries. TCRdb re-called the PCR reads through MiXCR, storing one row per CDR3 protein. The table has 600,000 to 700,000 distinct CDR3 sequences, 55% to 60% seen once. In the case of this clonotype: Its antigen is still unknown.

Sequencing used blood. The rearrangement links TRBV6-5 to TRBJ1-1; D is ambiguous. The TCR comes from a girl aged 2-10 years with multiple sclerosis. CDR3 loop: CASSWRGTEAFF. The CDR3 DNA reads TGTGCCAGCAGTTGGAGAGGCACTGAAGCTTTCTTT.